This T cell receptor beta chain was sequenced for a study of cytomegalovirus exposure and HLA in healthy donors. The CDR3 runs to 13 residues. CDR1 is SGDLS and CDR2 is YYNGEE in the germline V gene. The V end was cut by 2 bases, the J end by 0 bases, with 5 bases between. PCR was performed using 60 Vbeta and 13 Jbeta primers. Sequenced by immunoSEQ multiplex PCR; TCRdb stores in-frame clones only, minus some. Altogether about 170,000 clones are present, 70% to 90% being singletons, with the ten largest covering approximately 2.5%. Comment on this clone: The antigen remains undetermined.

Findings of the study overall: Among TCR beta chains, those listed as cytomegalovirus-associated numbered over 150. Later analysis revealed greater clonal expansion in HLA-associated TCR beta chains than in equally common others. A few of the chains that were CMV-associated were confirmed in vitro to be specific for CMV antigens. Trimming of TCR beta V- and J-genes showed a link, identified in a later analysis, to a missense DCLRE1C variant.

The TCR comes from a man aged 30-40 years in good health and CMV-seropositive. The chain couples TRBV9 to TRBJ1-2, with D perhaps TRBD1 (5 bases). Input material: PBMCs. The CDR3 loop is CASSVDTNYGYTF. The CDR3 DNA follows: TGTGCCAGCAGCGTGGACACTAACTATGGCTACACCTTC.